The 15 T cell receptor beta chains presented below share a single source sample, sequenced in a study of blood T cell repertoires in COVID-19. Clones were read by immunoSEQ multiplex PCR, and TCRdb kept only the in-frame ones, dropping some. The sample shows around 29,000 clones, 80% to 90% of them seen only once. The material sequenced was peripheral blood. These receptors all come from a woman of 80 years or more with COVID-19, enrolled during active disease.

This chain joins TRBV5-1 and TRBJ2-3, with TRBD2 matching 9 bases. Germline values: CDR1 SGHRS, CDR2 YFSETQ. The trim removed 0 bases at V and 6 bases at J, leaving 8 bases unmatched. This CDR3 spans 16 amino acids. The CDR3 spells CASSLAAGGPADTQYF. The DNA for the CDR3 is TGCGCCAGCAGCTTGGCGGCGGGGGGGCCGGCCGATACGCAGTATTTT.

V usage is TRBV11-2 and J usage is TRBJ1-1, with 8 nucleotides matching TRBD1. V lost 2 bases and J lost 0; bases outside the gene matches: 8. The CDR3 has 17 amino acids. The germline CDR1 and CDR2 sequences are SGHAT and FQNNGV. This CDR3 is CASSLYQGAGMNTEAFF. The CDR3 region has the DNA TGTGCCAGCAGCTTATATCAGGGGGCCGGCATGAACACTGAAGCTTTCTTT.

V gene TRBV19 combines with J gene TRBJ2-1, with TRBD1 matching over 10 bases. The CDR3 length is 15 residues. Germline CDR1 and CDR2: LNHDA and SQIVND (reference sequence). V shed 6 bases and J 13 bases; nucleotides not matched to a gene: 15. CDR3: CASSLGQGGVNVQFF. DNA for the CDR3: TGTGCCAGTAGCCTCGGACAGGGGGGGGTAAATGTACAGTTCTTC. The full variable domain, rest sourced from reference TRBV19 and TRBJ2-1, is DGGITQSPKYLFRKEGQNVTLSCEQNLNHDAMYWYRQDPGQGLRLIYYSQIVNDFQKGDIAEGYSVSREKKESFPLTVTSAQKNPTAFYLCASSLGQGGVNVQFFGPGTRLTVL.

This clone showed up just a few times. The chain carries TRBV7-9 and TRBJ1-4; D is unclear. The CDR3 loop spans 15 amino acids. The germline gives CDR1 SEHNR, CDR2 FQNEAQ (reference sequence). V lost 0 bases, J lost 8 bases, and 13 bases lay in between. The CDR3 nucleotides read TGTGCCAGCAGCTTAGCTCTGGGTGGGCAGGAAAAACTGTTTTTT. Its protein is CASSLALGGQEKLFF.

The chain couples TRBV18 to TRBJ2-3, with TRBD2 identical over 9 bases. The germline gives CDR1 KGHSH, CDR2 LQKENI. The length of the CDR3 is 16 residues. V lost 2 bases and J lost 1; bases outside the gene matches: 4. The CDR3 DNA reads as TGTGCCAGCTCACCAATAGCGGGGGCCCGCACAGATACGCAGTATTTT. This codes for CASSPIAGARTDTQYF. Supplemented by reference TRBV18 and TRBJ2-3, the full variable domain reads NAGVMQNPRHLVRRRGQEARLRCSPMKGHSHVYWYRQLPEEGLKFMVYLQKENIIDESGMPKERFSAEFPKEGPSILRIQQVVRGDSAAYFCASSPIAGARTDTQYFGPGTRLTVL.

The CDR3 region is CASSLGGQGVYEQYF. CDR3 sequence (DNA): TGCGCCAGCAGCTTGGGCGGACAGGGTGTCTACGAGCAGTACTTC. V is TRBV5-1 and J is TRBJ2-7; 8 nucleotides line up with TRBD1. CDR3 length equals 15 residues. With V trimmed by 0 bases and J by 3 bases, 5 bases remained unmatched. Germline CDR1 and CDR2: SGHRS and YFSETQ.

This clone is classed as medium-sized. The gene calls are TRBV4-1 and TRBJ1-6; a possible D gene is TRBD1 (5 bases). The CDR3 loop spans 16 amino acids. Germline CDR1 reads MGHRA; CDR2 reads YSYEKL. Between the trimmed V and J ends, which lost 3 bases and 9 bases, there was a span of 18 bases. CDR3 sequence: CASSQSGTAGGSPLHF. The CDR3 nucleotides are TGCGCCAGCAGCCAGTCAGGGACGGCGGGGGGTTCACCCCTCCACTTT.

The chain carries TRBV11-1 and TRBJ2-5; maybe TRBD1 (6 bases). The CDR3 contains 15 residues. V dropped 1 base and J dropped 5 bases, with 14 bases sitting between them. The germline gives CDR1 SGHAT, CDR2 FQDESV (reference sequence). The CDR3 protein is CASSLDRGWGETQYF. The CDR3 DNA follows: TGTGCCAGCAGCTTAGATAGGGGGTGGGGCGAGACCCAGTACTTC.

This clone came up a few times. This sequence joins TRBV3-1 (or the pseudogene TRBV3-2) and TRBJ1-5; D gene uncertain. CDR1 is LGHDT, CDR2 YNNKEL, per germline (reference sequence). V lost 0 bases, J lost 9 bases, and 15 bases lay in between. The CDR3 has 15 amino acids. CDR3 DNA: TGTGCCAGCAGCCAAGATTTACAGATCGGGAGGCCCCAGCATTTT. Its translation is CASSQDLQIGRPQHF.

CDR3 bases: TGTGCCAGCAGCTTGGCTCCCTCGAACACCGGGGAGCTGTTTTTT. It is translated as CASSLAPSNTGELFF. V and J are TRBV5-6 and TRBJ2-2; D call uncertain. The CDR3 is 15 residues long. Germline values: CDR1 SGHDT, CDR2 YYEEEE. V was shortened by 0 bases and J by 0 bases, with 6 bases between the two germline ends. The whole variable domain, remainder taken from reference TRBV5-6 and TRBJ2-2, is DAGVTQSPTHLIKTRGQQVTLRCSPKSGHDTVSWYQQALGQGPQFIFQYYEEEERQRGNFPDRFSGHQFPNYSSELNVNALLLGDSALYLCASSLAPSNTGELFFGEGSRLTVL.

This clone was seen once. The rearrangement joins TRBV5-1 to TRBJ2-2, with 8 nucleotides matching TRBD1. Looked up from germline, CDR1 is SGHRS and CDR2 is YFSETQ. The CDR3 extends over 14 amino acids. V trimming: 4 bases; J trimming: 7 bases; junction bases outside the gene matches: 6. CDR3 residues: CASSDQGAGGELFF. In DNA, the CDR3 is TGCGCCAGCAGCGACCAGGGGGCCGGCGGGGAGCTGTTTTTT.

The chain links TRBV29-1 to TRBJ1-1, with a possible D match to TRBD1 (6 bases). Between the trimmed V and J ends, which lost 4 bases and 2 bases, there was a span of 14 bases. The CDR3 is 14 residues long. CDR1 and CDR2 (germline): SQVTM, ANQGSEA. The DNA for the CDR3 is TGCAGCGTTGTGGCTGGCAGGGGCAACACTGAAGCTTTCTTT. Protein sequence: CSVVAGRGNTEAFF.

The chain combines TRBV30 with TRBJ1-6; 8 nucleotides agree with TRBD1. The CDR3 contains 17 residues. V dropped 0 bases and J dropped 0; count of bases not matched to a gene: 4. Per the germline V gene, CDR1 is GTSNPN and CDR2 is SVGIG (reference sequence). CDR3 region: CAWSVDRGTSYNSPLHF. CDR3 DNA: TGTGCCTGGAGTGTAGACAGGGGAACCTCCTATAATTCACCCCTCCACTTT.

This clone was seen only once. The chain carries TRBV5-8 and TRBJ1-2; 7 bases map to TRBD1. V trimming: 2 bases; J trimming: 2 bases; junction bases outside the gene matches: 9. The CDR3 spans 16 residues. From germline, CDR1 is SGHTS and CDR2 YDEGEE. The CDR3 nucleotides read TGTGCCAGCAGCTTTCTTCCCGGGACAGCGAACTATGGCTACACCTTC. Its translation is CASSFLPGTANYGYTF.

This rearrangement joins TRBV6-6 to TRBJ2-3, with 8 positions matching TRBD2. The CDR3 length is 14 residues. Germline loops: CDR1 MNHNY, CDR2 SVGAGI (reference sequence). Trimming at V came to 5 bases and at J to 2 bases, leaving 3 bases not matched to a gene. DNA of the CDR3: TGTGCCAGCAGTGCGCGGGGGGTCACAGATACGCAGTATTTT. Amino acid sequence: CASSARGVTDTQYF.